These T cell receptor beta chains were read from a single sample in a study of blood T cell repertoires in COVID-19. TCRdb keeps only in-frame clones here, not all; method: immunoSEQ multiplex PCR. The sample holds about 300,000 clones; about 90% are singletons and the top ten take approximately 2%. Source material: peripheral blood. The source is a man between 18 and 35 years old with active or convalescent COVID-19. Both conserved end residues are part of each CDR3. Fields, in order: J gene, D gene, clone size, V gene, CDR3 DNA, CDR3 protein. A D gene is named only where the DNA matches it firmly. Expanded clones are given a class, and other clones once, few, many or no size at all.

j_gene: TRBJ1-6; d_gene: .; abundance: .; v_gene: TRBV27; CDR3nt: TGTGCCAGCAGAAGCGGGCCTCTCTCCTATAATTCACCCCTCCACTTT; CDR3aa: CASRSGPLSYNSPLHF
j_gene: TRBJ2-3; d_gene: TRBD2; abundance: .; v_gene: TRBV13; CDR3nt: TGTGCCAGCAGCTCCCCGGGTAGCGGGAGCTTAGATACGCAGTATTTT; CDR3aa: CASSSPGSGSLDTQYF
j_gene: TRBJ2-3; d_gene: .; abundance: .; v_gene: TRBV24-1; CDR3nt: TGTGCCACCAGTGATCCCCCGACAGATACGCAGTATTTT; CDR3aa: CATSDPPTDTQYF
j_gene: TRBJ2-1; d_gene: .; abundance: .; v_gene: TRBV11-2; CDR3nt: TGTGCCAGCAGCTTAGGCTCAGGCAGGTATGAGCAGTTCTTC; CDR3aa: CASSLGSGRYEQFF
j_gene: TRBJ2-1; d_gene: TRBD2; abundance: once; v_gene: TRBV5-1; CDR3nt: TGCGCCAGCAGCCCAACGAGCGGGGCGTCCTACAATGAGCAGTTCTTC; CDR3aa: CASSPTSGASYNEQFF
j_gene: TRBJ2-7; d_gene: TRBD1; abundance: .; v_gene: TRBV7-9; CDR3nt: TGTGCCAGCAGCTTACGGACGGGACAGGGCTACGAGCAGTACTTC; CDR3aa: CASSLRTGQGYEQYF
j_gene: TRBJ1-5; d_gene: .; abundance: .; v_gene: TRBV4-2; CDR3nt: TGTGCCAGCAGCCATGGGGAGGTGGGCAATCAGCCCCAGCATTTT; CDR3aa: CASSHGEVGNQPQHF
j_gene: TRBJ2-2; d_gene: .; abundance: .; v_gene: TRBV21-1; CDR3nt: TGTGCCAGCAGCAAAGCCCTCCCACTACCGGGAAATAACACCGGGGAGCTGTTTTTT; CDR3aa: CASSKALPLPGNNTGELFF
j_gene: TRBJ1-1; d_gene: .; abundance: .; v_gene: TRBV7-9; CDR3nt: TGTGCCAGCAGCGTCGGGATGAACACTGAAGCTTTCTTT; CDR3aa: CASSVGMNTEAFF
j_gene: TRBJ2-5; d_gene: TRBD2; abundance: .; v_gene: TRBV27; CDR3nt: TGTGCCAGCAGTTTATCGCTAGCGGGGGTGGAGACCCAGTACTTC; CDR3aa: CASSLSLAGVETQYF
j_gene: TRBJ2-3; d_gene: .; abundance: .; v_gene: TRBV3-1/TRBV3-2; CDR3nt: TGTGCCAGCAGCCAACTAGGGCTACAGGTTGGGGTGACAGATACGCAGTATTTT; CDR3aa: CASSQLGLQVGVTDTQYF
j_gene: TRBJ2-7; d_gene: .; abundance: .; v_gene: TRBV18; CDR3nt: TGTGCCAGCTCAGTCGGGAGCTCCTACGAGCAGTACTTC; CDR3aa: CASSVGSSYEQYF
j_gene: TRBJ2-5; d_gene: .; abundance: .; v_gene: TRBV15; CDR3nt: TGTGCCACCAGCGACACTAGCTGGCGAAAAAAGGAAGAGACCCAGTACTTC; CDR3aa: CATSDTSWRKKEETQYF
j_gene: TRBJ2-7; d_gene: .; abundance: .; v_gene: TRBV11-2; CDR3nt: TGTGCCAGCAGCTTAGATCGGGTCGAAAGCTACGAGCAGTACTTC; CDR3aa: CASSLDRVESYEQYF
j_gene: TRBJ1-5; d_gene: TRBD1; abundance: .; v_gene: TRBV6-2/TRBV6-3; CDR3nt: TGTGCCAGCAGTCTCGAACGGACAGGGGGCAATCAGCCCCAGCATTTT; CDR3aa: CASSLERTGGNQPQHF
j_gene: TRBJ2-7; d_gene: .; abundance: .; v_gene: TRBV6-1; CDR3nt: TGTGCCAGCAGTGAACAGTGGGGGGAAATCTACGAGCAGTACTTC; CDR3aa: CASSEQWGEIYEQYF
j_gene: TRBJ2-4; d_gene: .; abundance: .; v_gene: TRBV7-9; CDR3nt: TGTGCCAGCAGCGGAGGAGTGCTGGGGAGAAACATTCAGTACTTC; CDR3aa: CASSGGVLGRNIQYF
j_gene: TRBJ2-7; d_gene: TRBD2; abundance: .; v_gene: TRBV10-3; CDR3nt: TGTGCCATCAGTGGCACTAGCGGGATCACCCCCTCCTACGAGCAGTACTTC; CDR3aa: CAISGTSGITPSYEQYF
j_gene: TRBJ2-3; d_gene: .; abundance: .; v_gene: TRBV6-5; CDR3nt: TGTGCCAGCAGGGGACTGCCAGATACGCAGTATTTT; CDR3aa: CASRGLPDTQYF
j_gene: TRBJ2-7; d_gene: .; abundance: .; v_gene: TRBV15; CDR3nt: TGTGCCACCAGCAGAGGTTCAGGGGAAGGAGACGAGCAGTACTTC; CDR3aa: CATSRGSGEGDEQYF
j_gene: TRBJ2-5; d_gene: .; abundance: .; v_gene: TRBV3-1/TRBV3-2; CDR3nt: TGTGCCAGCAGCCAAGATGACTTCCAAGAGACCCAGTACTTC; CDR3aa: CASSQDDFQETQYF
j_gene: TRBJ1-1; d_gene: TRBD1; abundance: .; v_gene: TRBV5-8; CDR3nt: TGTGCCAGCACCAGAGGACAGGGGGCCACTGAAGCTTTCTTT; CDR3aa: CASTRGQGATEAFF
j_gene: TRBJ2-5; d_gene: TRBD2; abundance: .; v_gene: TRBV5-4; CDR3nt: TGTGCCAGCAGCGGAGGTACAGCCGGGAGGGAGACCCAGTACTTC; CDR3aa: CASSGGTAGRETQYF
j_gene: TRBJ2-7; d_gene: .; abundance: once; v_gene: TRBV6-5; CDR3nt: TGTGCCAGCAACCCCAGACGGGACTCTACCTACGAGCAGTACTTC; CDR3aa: CASNPRRDSTYEQYF
j_gene: TRBJ2-1; d_gene: .; abundance: .; v_gene: TRBV6-1; CDR3nt: TGTGCCAGCAGTGAAACAACAGGGTTCAGCGTTTCCGGTGAGCAGTTCTTC; CDR3aa: CASSETTGFSVSGEQFF
j_gene: TRBJ2-5; d_gene: TRBD2; abundance: .; v_gene: TRBV4-1; CDR3nt: TGCGCCAGCAGCCAAGAGTTCGCGGGGGGGCGAGAGACCCAGTACTTC; CDR3aa: CASSQEFAGGRETQYF
j_gene: TRBJ2-3; d_gene: .; abundance: .; v_gene: TRBV28; CDR3nt: TGTGCCAGCAGTCCCTCCTCGGAGGTCGGTGAAGATACGCAGTATTTT; CDR3aa: CASSPSSEVGEDTQYF
j_gene: TRBJ1-1; d_gene: .; abundance: .; v_gene: TRBV19; CDR3nt: TGTGCCAGTAGTATATCTGGGGGGATGGTGCACACTGAAGCTTTCTTT; CDR3aa: CASSISGGMVHTEAFF
j_gene: TRBJ1-5; d_gene: .; abundance: .; v_gene: TRBV6-1; CDR3nt: TGTGCCAGCAGTGAGGTGGCGGGGGCCGGCAATCAGCCCCAGCATTTT; CDR3aa: CASSEVAGAGNQPQHF
j_gene: TRBJ2-5; d_gene: TRBD1; abundance: .; v_gene: TRBV2; CDR3nt: TGTGCCAGCAGATGGGACAGGGGGTCCCAAGAGACCCAGTACTTC; CDR3aa: CASRWDRGSQETQYF
j_gene: TRBJ2-7; d_gene: .; abundance: .; v_gene: TRBV7-2; CDR3nt: TGTGCCAGCAGCTTCACCTTTTTTACGGGCGAGCAGTACTTC; CDR3aa: CASSFTFFTGEQYF
j_gene: TRBJ2-7; d_gene: TRBD1; abundance: .; v_gene: TRBV5-6; CDR3nt: TGTGCCAGCAGCTACAACAGGGGGCGCTGGTTCGAGCAGTACTTC; CDR3aa: CASSYNRGRWFEQYF
j_gene: TRBJ2-7; d_gene: TRBD1; abundance: .; v_gene: TRBV28; CDR3nt: TGTGCCAGCACCCTCTCCGGGACAGGGGGCACAGAGCAGTACTTC; CDR3aa: CASTLSGTGGTEQYF
j_gene: TRBJ2-5; d_gene: .; abundance: .; v_gene: TRBV7-8; CDR3nt: TGTGCCAGCAGCCCACAAGAGACCCAGTACTTC; CDR3aa: CASSPQETQYF
j_gene: TRBJ1-1; d_gene: .; abundance: .; v_gene: TRBV2; CDR3nt: TGTGCCAGGAGGGATGGGAACACTGAAGCTTTCTTT; CDR3aa: CARRDGNTEAFF
j_gene: TRBJ2-7; d_gene: TRBD1; abundance: .; v_gene: TRBV11-2; CDR3nt: TGTGCCAGCAGCTTTCACGGGACAGCGAGACGCGAGCAGTACTTC; CDR3aa: CASSFHGTARREQYF
j_gene: TRBJ1-6; d_gene: TRBD1; abundance: .; v_gene: TRBV5-6; CDR3nt: TGTGCCAGCAGGGCCCAGGGGGGTAATTCACCCCTCCACTTT; CDR3aa: CASRAQGGNSPLHF
j_gene: TRBJ1-5; d_gene: .; abundance: .; v_gene: TRBV5-1; CDR3nt: TGCGCCAGCAGCTTGGACGGTCAGCCCCAGCATTTT; CDR3aa: CASSLDGQPQHF
j_gene: TRBJ2-1; d_gene: .; abundance: .; v_gene: TRBV11-3; CDR3nt: TGTGCCAGCAGCTTAGGAGGGGCCAGGGGTAAGGAACAGTTCTTC; CDR3aa: CASSLGGARGKEQFF
j_gene: TRBJ1-2; d_gene: TRBD1; abundance: .; v_gene: TRBV7-9; CDR3nt: TGTGCCAGCAGCCTCAAGCACGGGACAGGGAATTTTGGCTACACCTTC; CDR3aa: CASSLKHGTGNFGYTF